A single sample is the source of the 10 T cell receptor beta chains below, sequenced in a study of molecular identifiers for immune sequencing clone quantification. MiXCR, applied by TCRdb to the PCR reads, yields one record per CDR3 protein. The sample holds 70,000 to 95,000 distinct CDR3 sequences, over 15% seen once. The sample consisted of naive CD8+ T cells from blood, with Jurkat cell RNA spiked in. The subset: FACS-sorted CD8+CD4-CCR7+CD45RA+ naive T cells. These receptors were taken from a human donor in good health. Some libraries in this study had Jurkat cell RNA spiked in.

The chain employs TRBV4-1 and TRBJ1-1; D possibly corresponds to TRBD1 (6 bases). V was shortened by 4 bases and J by 4 bases, with 7 bases between the two germline ends. Germline V gene data show CDR1 as MGHRA and CDR2 as YSYEKL. The CDR3 is 12 residues long. CDR3 sequence reads: CASSLTGTEAFF. DNA of the CDR3: TGCGCCAGCAGCCTGACAGGCACTGAAGCTTTCTTT.

This clonotype has at least ten counts. V gene TRBV28 combines with J gene TRBJ1-5; D gene ambiguous. Per the germline V gene, CDR1 is MDHEN and CDR2 is SYDVKM. The V end lost 5 bases, the J end lost 0 bases, and 14 bases lay between the germline ends. There are 16 residues in the CDR3. The CDR3 loop reads CASSTPHGYSNQPQHF. DNA for the CDR3: TGTGCCAGCAGTACACCCCACGGTTATAGCAATCAGCCCCAGCATTTT.

This clonotype was seen only once. An end of the junction differs from the germline gene, which may be a read error. The chain combines TRBV28 with TRBJ1-4, with D possibly being TRBD1 (6 bases). CDR3 size: 14 residues. The germline gives CDR1 MDHEN, CDR2 SYDVKM. This chain's CDR3 is CVSSFNTGWEKLFF. In DNA, the CDR3 is TGTGTCAGCAGTTTCAATACAGGGTGGGAAAAACTGTTTTTT. The whole variable domain, filled in from reference TRBV28 and TRBJ1-4, reads DVKVTQSSRYLVKRTGEKVFLECVQDMDHENMFWYRQDPGLGLRLIYFSYDVKMKEKGDIPEGYSVSREKKERFSLILESASTNQTSMYLCVSSFNTGWEKLFFGSGTQLSVL.

This clonotype was seen ten or more times. The chain links TRBV3-1 to TRBJ2-7, with 15 bases fitting TRBD2. The CDR3 has 17 residues. The trim removed 4 bases at V and 0 bases at J, leaving 4 bases unmatched. The germline V gene has CDR1 LGHDT and CDR2 YNNKEL (reference sequence). CDR3 loop: CASSPGLAGGFSYEQYF. The CDR3 coding sequence is TGTGCCAGCAGCCCGGGACTAGCGGGAGGTTTCTCCTACGAGCAGTACTTC.

This clonotype has ten or more counts. The V and J genes are TRBV7-2 and TRBJ2-6; 8 positions match TRBD1. The CDR3 consists of 18 residues. V was pared by 5 bases and J by 0 bases, with 9 bases of the junction left unmatched. Germline V gene sequence: CDR1 SGHTA, CDR2 FQGNSA. In nucleotides, the CDR3 is TGTGCCAGCAGCCACCGGGACAGGATCCTCTCTGGGGCCAACGTCCTGACTTTC. Translating it yields CASSHRDRILSGANVLTF.

This clonotype was recorded at least ten times. The CDR3 region has the DNA TGCAGTGCTAGAGATGGCGACTTCTTCACAGATACGCAGTATTTT. Its protein product is CSARDGDFFTDTQYF. The chain carries TRBV20-1 and TRBJ2-3; D is unclear. Trimming stripped 0 bases from V and 2 bases from J, with 12 bases between. CDR1 DFQATT and CDR2 SNEGSKA come from the germline V gene (reference sequence). CDR3 length equals 15 residues.

This clonotype was observed at least ten times. The chain joins TRBV7-9 to TRBJ2-7, with D uncertain. V was clipped by 8 bases and J by 0 bases, with 20 bases between them. From germline, CDR1 is SEHNR and CDR2 FQNEAQ (reference sequence). The CDR3 runs to 16 residues. The CDR3 DNA reads TGTGCCAGCTATGATTCCGGACGGACGAGCTCCTACGAGCAGTACTTC. Translated: CASYDSGRTSSYEQYF.

This clonotype was picked up many times. The rearrangement links TRBV12-5 to TRBJ2-3; 11 nucleotides agree with TRBD2. V trimming: 2 bases; J trimming: 6 bases; junction bases outside the gene matches: 13. Germline CDR1 and CDR2: LGHNT and FRNRAP. The CDR3 runs 18 residues. The CDR3 loop reads CASGLNPVAGGHWDTQYF. The DNA of the CDR3 is TGTGCTAGTGGTTTGAACCCGGTAGCGGGGGGGCATTGGGATACGCAGTATTTT.

This clonotype has ten or more counts. The chain uses TRBV30 and TRBJ1-6; unclear D gene. The CDR3 extends over 12 amino acids. Germline V lookup: CDR1 GTSNPN, CDR2 SVGIG (reference sequence). Trimming removed 4 bases at V and 9 bases at J, with 10 bases between. The DNA for the CDR3 is TGTGCCTGGACAAACCGGGGTTCACCCCTCCACTTT. Amino acids: CAWTNRGSPLHF.

In its sample, this clonotype was seen many times. The rearrangement joins TRBV4-3 to TRBJ1-2; D is perhaps TRBD1 (6 bases). This CDR3 spans 15 amino acids. Trimming removed 1 base from V and 5 bases from J, with 14 bases in between. Germline lookup yields CDR1 LGHNA and CDR2 YSLEER. CDR3 sequence: CASSQVGGAGYGYTF. In DNA, the CDR3 is TGCGCCAGCAGCCAAGTGGGGGGGGCCGGATATGGCTACACCTTC.